The 10 T cell receptor beta chains below come from one sample, sequenced in a study of Ad26.COV2.S vaccination and SARS-CoV-2 variants. The repertoire was sequenced with immunoSEQ multiplex PCR; TCRdb's copy has only in-frame clones and lacks some. The sample lists about 350,000 clones, about 92% occurring once. Source: peripheral blood, taken after recovery from COVID-19. These receptor sequences come from a human donor who had recovered from COVID-19.

This clone was observed a single time. The chain joins TRBV19 to TRBJ1-5; 9 bases map to TRBD1. J lost 7 bases, V lost 3 bases, and 4 bases had no gene match. Germline CDR1 LNHDA, CDR2 SQIVND (reference sequence). The CDR3 has 14 amino acids. The CDR3, as DNA: TGTGCCAGTAGTATTCGGACAGGGGAGCAGCCCCAGCATTTT. Amino acid sequence: CASSIRTGEQPQHF.

The CDR3 nucleotides read TGTGCCACCAGCAGTGCGACAGGGAGCTCCTATAATTCACCCCTCCACTTT. Translating gives CATSSATGSSYNSPLHF. The J gene is TRBJ1-6, the V gene TRBV15, with 7 positions matching TRBD1. Germline V gene sequence: CDR1 LNHNV, CDR2 YYDKDF (reference sequence). This CDR3 has 17 residues. V lost 3 bases and J lost 0; bases outside the gene matches: 5.

The V gene is TRBV6-5, the J gene TRBJ1-1; D remains ambiguous. Germline V gene lookup returns CDR1 MNHEY and CDR2 SVGAGI. The CDR3 covers 13 residues. V lost 4 bases to trimming and J lost 0 bases, with 6 bases between them. CDR3 coding DNA: TGTGCCAGCAGTTTACAGATGAACACTGAAGCTTTCTTT. Translating gives CASSLQMNTEAFF.

The chain links TRBV11-2 to TRBJ1-5; D gene uncertain. The V gene lost 2 bases and the J gene lost 6 bases, with 8 bases spanning the gap. CDR3 length: 13 residues. CDR1 and CDR2 (germline): SGHAT, FQNNGV. The DNA for the CDR3 is TGTGCCAGCAGCTTACGGCGGGCTCAGCCCCAGCATTTT. This encodes CASSLRRAQPQHF.

The table lists this clone with a count of one. The V call is TRBV7-9, the J call TRBJ1-6; 9 bases align to TRBD1. CDR1 is SEHNR and CDR2 is FQNEAQ in the germline V gene (reference sequence). V gave up 4 bases and J gave up 0 bases; unmatched junction bases: 10. This CDR3 contains 19 residues. The CDR3 is CASSSPTGQGSSYNSPLHF. For the CDR3, the DNA is TGTGCCAGCAGCTCCCCTACAGGACAGGGGAGCTCCTATAATTCACCCCTCCACTTT.

The J gene is TRBJ2-2, the V gene TRBV1; the D call TRBD1 from the table was never checked on the DNA. TRBV1 is a listed pseudogene. This CDR3 has 14 amino acids. The CDR3 DNA sequence: TGCACCAGCAGCCAAGATTTGCAGACCGGGGAGCTGTTTTTT. Encoded protein: CTSSQDLQTGELFF.

This clone was seen a single time. The J gene is TRBJ1-1, the V gene TRBV5-1, with a tentative D call TRBD1 (5 bases). In germline, CDR1 is SGHRS, CDR2 YFSETQ. CDR3 size: 13 residues. Trimming shortened V by 5 bases and J by 2 bases, and 10 bases separated the two germline ends. CDR3 loop: CASRRDSNTEAFF. The CDR3 DNA is TGCGCCAGCAGGAGGGACTCAAACACTGAAGCTTTCTTT. The full variable domain, in which reference TRBV5-1 and TRBJ1-1 provide the parts outside the CDR3, is KAGVTQTPRYLIKTRGQQVTLSCSPISGHRSVSWYQQTPGQGLQFLFEYFSETQRNKGNFPGRFSGRQFSNSRSEMNVSTLELGDSALYLCASRRDSNTEAFFGQGTRLTVV.

CDR3 nucleotides: TGTGCCAGCACCTTACAGGGCCTTAATTCACCCCTCCACTTT. Encoded protein: CASTLQGLNSPLHF. This sequence joins TRBV6-6 and TRBJ1-6, with D tentatively TRBD1 (6 bases). This CDR3 comprises 14 residues. CDR1 and CDR2 from the germline V gene are MNHNY and SVGAGI (reference sequence). Trimming removed 7 bases at V and 6 bases at J, with 13 bases between.

The chain links TRBV27 to TRBJ2-3; 15 bases line up with TRBD2. Germline trimming cut 2 bases from V and 11 bases from J; bases unmatched to any gene: 11. The V gene's germline CDR1 is MNHEY and CDR2 SMNVEV (reference sequence). The length of the CDR3 is 17 residues. The CDR3 DNA is TGTGCCAGCAGTTTAAGTAGCGGACTAGCGGGGGGGTTGCGGCAGTATTTT. This gives the protein CASSLSSGLAGGLRQYF.

The genes are TRBV5-5 and TRBJ1-1; TRBD1 matches 8 bases. The CDR3 consists of 13 residues. Looked up from germline, CDR1 is SGHKS and CDR2 is YYEKEE (reference sequence). The trim removed 1 base at V and 10 bases at J, leaving 6 bases unmatched. The CDR3 spells CASSLSGGFGAFF. The DNA of the CDR3 is TGTGCCAGCAGCTTGTCAGGGGGCTTTGGAGCTTTCTTT.